This TCR beta chain originates from a study of T cell repertoires in cytomegalovirus infection. Study-wide background: CMV epitopes that were recently identified and HLA-C-restricted were used alongside well-studied HLA-B-restricted ones. Signatures in public TCR beta sequences pointed to both CMV infection and matching HLA type. Broader study findings: Cumulative frequency of public TCR beta families picked out carriers of CMV plus the relevant HLA.

Remarks on this clonotype: Its antigen is not identified.

The V end was cut by 4 bases, the J end by 4 bases, with 13 bases between. The V gene's germline CDR1 is LGHNA and CDR2 YSLEER. This CDR3 is 14 amino acids long. A single record per CDR3 protein comes from TCRdb applying MiXCR to the reads. The sample holds a few hundred thousand distinct CDR3 sequences, about a third seen once. The source was cultured PBMCs, collected from culture after CMV antigen stimulation. The gene calls are TRBV4-3 and TRBJ2-5; unclear D gene. This clonotype was sampled from a human donor in good health (CMV status not recorded). Some clones in this sample may be carry-over from other donors' samples. The DNA for the CDR3 is TGCGCCAGCAGCCCTATCATGGGGTCAGAGACCCAGTACTTC. Its translation: CASSPIMGSETQYF.